These 23 T cell receptor beta chains were sequenced from one sample in a study of cytomegalovirus exposure and HLA in healthy donors. The PCR was carried out with 60 Vbeta primers and 13 Jbeta primers. Method: immunoSEQ multiplex PCR; TCRdb's copy keeps in-frame clones and lacks some. The table records about 170,000 clones, over 70% of them present only once. The sample was PBMCs. The receptors originated from a man aged 25 to 45 in good health and CMV-seropositive.

The V and J genes are TRBV7-2 and TRBJ2-5; TRBD2 might be the D (5 bases). The germline V gene has CDR1 SGHTA and CDR2 FQGNSA. CDR3 size: 13 residues. Trimming stripped 5 bases from V and 5 bases from J, with 12 bases between. The CDR3 DNA reads TGTGCCAGCAGCACCGGACTGTGGGAGACCCAGTACTTC. Translated: CASSTGLWETQYF.

This clone was seen more than once but under ten times. CDR3 in DNA: TGTGCCAGCAGCCCAGGGGCGGTGTCCTCACTGCACGAGCAGTACTTC. It yields the protein CASSPGAVSSLHEQYF. The chain uses TRBV5-4 and TRBJ2-7, with D perhaps TRBD1 (6 bases). Trimming took off 4 bases at V and 5 bases at J, with 22 bases between the two ends. The CDR3 is 16 residues long. From germline, CDR1 is SGHNT and CDR2 YYREEE (reference sequence).

The gene calls are TRBV14 and TRBJ2-5; D might be TRBD2 (5 bases). The CDR3 spans 17 residues. Germline loops: CDR1 SGHDN, CDR2 FVKESK. Trimming left V 1 base short and J 5 bases short, with 20 bases between. CDR3 DNA sequence: TGTGCCAGCAGCCAAGCTGTCCGGAGGTCCCCTCCGGAGACCCAGTACTTC. It encodes CASSQAVRRSPPETQYF.

CDR3 residues: CASSLVGQGGTGELFF. In DNA form, the CDR3 reads TGTGCCAGCAGCTTAGTAGGACAGGGGGGCACCGGGGAGCTGTTTTTT. The chain joins TRBV11-3 to TRBJ2-2; 10 nucleotides agree with TRBD1. The length of the CDR3 is 16 residues. The V gene's germline CDR1 is SGHNT and CDR2 YENEEA. J was trimmed by 4 bases and V by 1 base; bases with no gene match: 3.

The J gene is TRBJ2-3, the V gene TRBV7-7, with D hard to call. The CDR3 extends over 14 amino acids. Trimming pared 1 base from V and 2 bases from J, leaving 7 bases between. Germline CDR1 and CDR2: SSHAT and FNYEAQ (reference sequence). The CDR3 region is CASSLELYTDTQYF. CDR3 in DNA: TGTGCCAGCAGCTTAGAACTATACACAGATACGCAGTATTTT.

The genes are TRBV6-5 and TRBJ2-3; weak D call: TRBD2 (6 bases). V lost 8 bases and J lost 12, with 18 bases in between. The germline V gene has CDR1 MNHEY and CDR2 SVGAGI. This CDR3 has 12 residues. The DNA of the CDR3 is TGTGCCAGCGGGCAAACCGGGAGAACACAGTATTTT. Translation gives CASGQTGRTQYF.

The chain links TRBV21-1 to TRBJ2-4; the table's D call TRBD2 went unverified against the DNA. TRBV21-1 is noted as a pseudogene. CDR3 length: 18 residues. CDR3 DNA sequence: TGTGCCAGTACCTCCCCGGGATCCCCTCCTATAGCCAAAAACATTCAGTACTTC. This gives the protein CASTSPGSPPIAKNIQYF.

The chain joins TRBV6-1 to TRBJ1-3, with 9 bases aligning to TRBD1. There are 18 residues in the CDR3. The germline V gene has CDR1 MNHNS and CDR2 SASEGT. V gave up 0 bases and J gave up 4 bases; unmatched junction bases: 10. CDR3 nucleotides: TGTGCCAGCAGTGAAGCTTTATCCGGACAGGGGTTGGGAAACACCATATATTTT. Its protein product is CASSEALSGQGLGNTIYF.

The chain recombines TRBV7-9 with TRBJ1-4, with 10 bases fitting TRBD1. Germline V gene lookup returns CDR1 SEHNR and CDR2 FQNEAQ (reference sequence). V lost 4 bases to trimming and J lost 8 bases; unmatched junction nucleotides: 7. The CDR3 totals 15 residues. Written as DNA, the CDR3 is TGTGCCAGCAGCTCAGACAGGGGGCCTGGCGAAAAACTGTTTTTT. Residues: CASSSDRGPGEKLFF.

This clone was seen a handful of times. The chain carries TRBV6-5 and TRBJ2-5, with D perhaps TRBD1 (7 bases). The CDR3 spans 14 residues. CDR1 is MNHEY, CDR2 SVGAGI, per germline. V was trimmed by 2 bases and J by 4 bases, leaving 11 bases between them. DNA of the CDR3: TGTGCCAGCAGTTACGGGCAGGGGGGAGAGACCCAGTACTTC. Its translation: CASSYGQGGETQYF.

This sequence joins TRBV27 and TRBJ2-7; 7 nucleotides align to TRBD2. The CDR3 is 14 residues long. The V segment lost 6 bases and the J segment 2 bases; nucleotides outside the gene matches: 7. Germline CDR1 is MNHEY and CDR2 is SMNVEV (reference sequence). The CDR3 DNA follows: TGTGCCAGCAGCCCTAGCGGCCCTGCCTACGAGCAGTACTTC. Its translation: CASSPSGPAYEQYF.

The chain uses TRBV28 and TRBJ2-7, with a weak D call TRBD2 (6 bases). In germline, CDR1 is MDHEN, CDR2 SYDVKM. The CDR3 runs to 15 residues. With 6 bases removed from V and 7 bases from J, the gap between germline ends came to 22 bases. CDR3 DNA sequence: TGTGCCAGCAGCGGTACTAGCCTTCTTACGGTGGAGCAGTACTTC. It translates to CASSGTSLLTVEQYF.

The chain combines TRBV11-2 with TRBJ2-3; a weak D match, TRBD2 (6 bases). Germline CDR1 is SGHAT and CDR2 is FQNNGV. This CDR3 comprises 19 residues. Trimming shortened V by 0 bases and J by 4 bases, and 23 bases separated the two germline ends. The CDR3 is CASSLDGLTRPGRPDTQYF. Written as DNA, the CDR3 is TGTGCCAGCAGCTTAGATGGGCTGACTAGACCGGGGAGGCCAGATACGCAGTATTTT.

CDR3 amino acids: CSASLETEAFF. CDR3 DNA: TGCAGTGCTAGTCTAGAGACTGAAGCTTTCTTT. The gene calls are TRBV20-1 and TRBJ1-1, with no clear D. Germline V lookup: CDR1 DFQATT, CDR2 SNEGSKA (reference sequence). Trimming removed 3 bases from V and 5 bases from J, with 7 bases in between. CDR3 length: 11 amino acids.

The chain links TRBV5-1 to TRBJ1-1, with 8 bases lining up with TRBD1. V was pared by 7 bases and J by 4 bases, with 9 bases of the junction left unmatched. This CDR3 comprises 14 residues. Germline lookup yields CDR1 SGHRS and CDR2 YFSETQ. The CDR3 region has the DNA TGCGCCAGCCGGGAAAGACAGGGGAGCACTGAAGCTTTCTTT. It codes for CASRERQGSTEAFF.

V gene TRBV6-5 combines with J gene TRBJ1-2; 8 positions match TRBD1. V trimming: 2 bases; J trimming: 3 bases; junction bases outside the gene matches: 2. CDR3 length equals 14 residues. From germline, CDR1 is MNHEY and CDR2 SVGAGI. The CDR3 coding sequence is TGTGCCAGCAGTTACGACAGGGGTGACTATGGCTACACCTTC. It translates to CASSYDRGDYGYTF.

The chain carries TRBV5-1 and TRBJ2-1, with 11 bases lining up with TRBD2. CDR1 and CDR2 (germline): SGHRS, YFSETQ. Trimming removed 2 bases from V and 8 bases from J; junction bases left unmatched: 6. The CDR3 contains 15 residues. The CDR3 DNA follows: TGCGCCAGCAGCTTTGAAACTAGCGGGAGCTATGAGCAGTTCTTC. Encoded protein: CASSFETSGSYEQFF.

The rearrangement links TRBV6-1 to TRBJ2-3; D might be TRBD2 (6 bases). Trimming took 4 bases from V and 2 from J, leaving 16 bases between them. Germline V lookup: CDR1 MNHNS, CDR2 SASEGT. This CDR3 has 16 amino acids. The CDR3 loop reads CASSGGGGTNTDTQYF. The CDR3 DNA sequence: TGTGCCAGCAGTGGGGGTGGCGGGACCAACACAGATACGCAGTATTTT.

V is TRBV6-1 and J is TRBJ1-3; 9 nucleotides match TRBD1. The germline V gene encodes CDR1 MNHNS and CDR2 SASEGT. The CDR3 runs 13 residues. V was pared by 9 bases and J by 9 bases, with 9 bases of the junction left unmatched. CDR3: CASMTGGSATIYF. The CDR3 bases are TGTGCCAGTATGACAGGGGGTAGTGCCACCATATATTTT.

V and J are TRBV7-9 and TRBJ1-2; 7 nucleotides match TRBD1. The V segment lost 1 base and the J segment 0 bases; nucleotides outside the gene matches: 5. The CDR3 spans 16 residues. Germline CDR1 reads SEHNR; CDR2 reads FQNEAQ (reference sequence). The CDR3 sequence is CASSLVGQTTNYGYTF. CDR3 nucleotide sequence: TGTGCCAGCAGCTTAGTGGGACAGACCACTAACTATGGCTACACCTTC.

The chain links TRBV9 to TRBJ2-7, with 7 bases matching TRBD2. V was clipped by 4 bases and J by 4 bases; unmatched bases: 8. In germline, CDR1 is SGDLS, CDR2 YYNGEE. The CDR3 is 14 amino acids. For the CDR3, the DNA is TGTGCCAGCAGCCTAGGACTAGTAGGTTACGAGCAGTACTTC. Translated: CASSLGLVGYEQYF.

This clone was seen a few times. The V call is TRBV7-8, the J call TRBJ1-3, with 8 bases that match TRBD1. CDR3 length: 16 residues. The V gene's germline CDR1 is SGHVS and CDR2 FQNEAQ. The V gene end was trimmed by 6 bases and the J gene end by 0 bases; junction bases not matched to a gene: 7. The CDR3 DNA is TGTGCCAGCAGGGTGGGGACAGGCCTCTCTGGAAACACCATATATTTT. Encoded protein: CASRVGTGLSGNTIYF.

The chain joins TRBV6-5 to TRBJ2-1; perhaps TRBD2 as D (7 bases). Trimming shortened V by 7 bases and J by 2 bases, and 15 bases separated the two germline ends. The CDR3 is made up of 15 amino acids. The V gene's germline CDR1 is MNHEY and CDR2 SVGAGI. The CDR3 nucleotides are TGTGCCAGCACCCCTCCCGGGGGGCCCTACAATGAGCAGTTCTTC. Encoded protein: CASTPPGGPYNEQFF.